This TCR beta chain originates from a study of cytomegalovirus exposure and HLA in healthy donors. Germline CDR1 MDHEN, CDR2 SYDVKM. The CDR3 is 14 residues long. V lost 5 bases to trimming and J lost 6 bases; unmatched junction nucleotides: 7. The PCR was carried out with 60 Vbeta primers and 13 Jbeta primers. Some clones are missing from TCRdb's copy, which holds only in-frame ones; the method was immunoSEQ multiplex PCR. The sample shows 150,000 to 200,000 clones, approximately 80% of them seen only once. The sample comprised PBMCs. This clonotype was sampled from a woman aged 40-49 years in good health and CMV-seropositive. The chain recombines TRBV28 with TRBJ1-3; 7 nucleotides agree with TRBD1. CDR3 sequence reads: CASSVGGQLNTIYF. CDR3 coding DNA: TGTGCCAGCAGTGTGGGGGGACAGTTAAACACCATATATTTT. Complete variable domain (other parts from reference TRBV28 and TRBJ1-3): DVKVTQSSRYLVKRTGEKVFLECVQDMDHENMFWYRQDPGLGLRLIYFSYDVKMKEKGDIPEGYSVSREKKERFSLILESASTNQTSMYLCASSVGGQLNTIYFGEGSWLTVV.